The T cell receptor beta chain described here comes from a study of CD4+ T cells in melanoma. Profiled with immunoSEQ multiplex PCR; TCRdb holds only in-frame clones, not every one. The sample includes over 100,000 clones, about 92% of them seen just once. About this clone itself: The antigen remains undetermined.

Study-level points and caveats: Reportedly, melanoma neoantigen-specific CD4+ T cells showed varied differentiation states. A reported correlation linked neoantigen-specific CD4+ T cells to CD8+, macrophage and B cell function.

V was pared by 3 bases and J by 7 bases, with 10 bases between. In germline, CDR1 is MDHEN, CDR2 SYDVKM. The CDR3 consists of 14 residues. The sample taken for sequencing was peripheral blood. The sequence derives from a human donor with melanoma. The chain couples TRBV28 to TRBJ1-6; D call uncertain. CDR3 residues: CASSFSVRNSPLHF. CDR3 nucleotide sequence: TGTGCCAGCAGTTTCAGCGTCCGCAATTCACCCCTCCACTTT. The full variable domain, with the rest looked up from reference TRBV28 and TRBJ1-6, is DVKVTQSSRYLVKRTGEKVFLECVQDMDHENMFWYRQDPGLGLRLIYFSYDVKMKEKGDIPEGYSVSREKKERFSLILESASTNQTSMYLCASSFSVRNSPLHFGNGTRLTVT.